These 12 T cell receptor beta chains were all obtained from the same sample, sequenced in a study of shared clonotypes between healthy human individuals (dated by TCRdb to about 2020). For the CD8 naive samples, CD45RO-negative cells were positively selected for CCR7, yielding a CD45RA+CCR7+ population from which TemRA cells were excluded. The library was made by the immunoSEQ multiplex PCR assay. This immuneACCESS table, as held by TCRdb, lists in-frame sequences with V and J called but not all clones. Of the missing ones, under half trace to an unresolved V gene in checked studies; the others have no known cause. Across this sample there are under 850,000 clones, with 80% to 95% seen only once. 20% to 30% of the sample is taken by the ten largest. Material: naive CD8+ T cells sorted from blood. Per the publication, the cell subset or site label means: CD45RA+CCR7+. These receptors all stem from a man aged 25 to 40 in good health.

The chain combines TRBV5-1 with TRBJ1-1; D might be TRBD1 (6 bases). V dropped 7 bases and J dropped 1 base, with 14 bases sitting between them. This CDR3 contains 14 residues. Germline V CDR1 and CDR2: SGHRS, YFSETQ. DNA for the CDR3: TGCGCCAGCGGGGACACCCCTACGAACACTGAAGCTTTCTTT. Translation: CASGDTPTNTEAFF.

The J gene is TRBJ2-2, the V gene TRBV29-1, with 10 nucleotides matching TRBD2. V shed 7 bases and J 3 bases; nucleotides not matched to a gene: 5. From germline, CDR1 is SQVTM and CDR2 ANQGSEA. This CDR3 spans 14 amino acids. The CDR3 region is CSGSSGRDTGELFF. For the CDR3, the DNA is TGCAGCGGCAGCAGCGGGAGGGACACCGGGGAGCTGTTTTTT.

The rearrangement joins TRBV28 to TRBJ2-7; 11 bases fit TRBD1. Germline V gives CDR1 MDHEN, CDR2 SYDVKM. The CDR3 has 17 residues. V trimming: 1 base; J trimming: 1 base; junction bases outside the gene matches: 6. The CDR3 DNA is TGTGCCAGCAGTTTATCTACAAGGGACAGGGGGTCCTACGAGCAGTACTTC. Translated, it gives CASSLSTRDRGSYEQYF. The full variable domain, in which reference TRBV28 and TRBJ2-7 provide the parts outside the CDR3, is DVKVTQSSRYLVKRTGEKVFLECVQDMDHENMFWYRQDPGLGLRLIYFSYDVKMKEKGDIPEGYSVSREKKERFSLILESASTNQTSMYLCASSLSTRDRGSYEQYFGPGTRLTVT.

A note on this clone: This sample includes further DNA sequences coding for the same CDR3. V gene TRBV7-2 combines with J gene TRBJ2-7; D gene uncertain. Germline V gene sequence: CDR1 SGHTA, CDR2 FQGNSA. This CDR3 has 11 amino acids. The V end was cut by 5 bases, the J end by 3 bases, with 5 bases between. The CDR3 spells CASSPNYEQYF. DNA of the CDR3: TGTGCCAGCAGCCCGAACTACGAGCAGTACTTC.

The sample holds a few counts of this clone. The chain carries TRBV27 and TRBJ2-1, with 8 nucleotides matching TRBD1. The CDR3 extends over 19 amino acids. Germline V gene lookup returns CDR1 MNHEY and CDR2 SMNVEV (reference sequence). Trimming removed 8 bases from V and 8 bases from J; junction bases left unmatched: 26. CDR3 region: CASRIGPRRWQGAIYEQFF. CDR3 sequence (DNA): TGTGCCAGCCGAATCGGGCCCCGGAGGTGGCAGGGGGCTATCTATGAGCAGTTCTTC.

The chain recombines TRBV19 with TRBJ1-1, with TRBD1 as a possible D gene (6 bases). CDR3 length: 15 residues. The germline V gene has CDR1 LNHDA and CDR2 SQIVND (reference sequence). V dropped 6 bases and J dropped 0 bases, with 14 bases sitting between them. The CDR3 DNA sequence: TGTGCCAGTAGATATCCCGGGACATTGAACACTGAAGCTTTCTTT. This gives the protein CASRYPGTLNTEAFF.

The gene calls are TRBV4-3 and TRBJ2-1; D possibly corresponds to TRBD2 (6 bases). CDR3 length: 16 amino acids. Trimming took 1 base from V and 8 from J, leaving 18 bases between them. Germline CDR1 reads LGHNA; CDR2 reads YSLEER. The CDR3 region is CASSQGLGVGGDEQFF. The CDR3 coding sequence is TGCGCCAGCAGCCAAGGGTTGGGGGTCGGCGGGGATGAGCAGTTCTTC.

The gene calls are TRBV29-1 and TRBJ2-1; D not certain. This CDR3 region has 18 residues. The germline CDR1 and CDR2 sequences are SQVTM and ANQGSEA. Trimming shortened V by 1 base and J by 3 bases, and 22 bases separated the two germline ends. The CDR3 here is CSVEGSARFGLGYNEQFF. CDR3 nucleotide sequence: TGCAGCGTTGAAGGGTCCGCCCGGTTCGGCCTAGGCTACAATGAGCAGTTCTTC.

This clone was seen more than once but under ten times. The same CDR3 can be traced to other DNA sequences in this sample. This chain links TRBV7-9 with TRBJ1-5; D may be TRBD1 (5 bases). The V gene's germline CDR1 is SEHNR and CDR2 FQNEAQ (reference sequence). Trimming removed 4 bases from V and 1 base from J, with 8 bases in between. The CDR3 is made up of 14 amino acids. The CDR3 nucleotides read TGTGCCAGCAGCTCTACAGGAAGCAATCAGCCCCAGCATTTT. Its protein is CASSSTGSNQPQHF.

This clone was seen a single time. In nucleotides, the CDR3 is TGTGCCACAGAACCCTCTCTAGCGTCCGACTACAATGAGCAGTTCTTC. This translates into CATEPSLASDYNEQFF. The J gene is TRBJ2-1, the V gene TRBV15, with D perhaps matching TRBD2 (6 bases). Between the trimmed V and J ends, which lost 9 bases and 3 bases, there was a span of 21 bases. Germline lookup yields CDR1 LNHNV and CDR2 YYDKDF (reference sequence). The CDR3 has 16 amino acids.

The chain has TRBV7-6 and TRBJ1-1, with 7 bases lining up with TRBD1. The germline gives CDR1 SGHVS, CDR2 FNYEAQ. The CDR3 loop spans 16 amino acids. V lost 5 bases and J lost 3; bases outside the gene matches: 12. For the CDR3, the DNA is TGTGCCAGCAGCCCAAGGACAGGCGGGGGACACACTGAAGCTTTCTTT. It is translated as CASSPRTGGGHTEAFF. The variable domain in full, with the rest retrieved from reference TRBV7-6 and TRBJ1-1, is GAGVSQSPRYKVTKRGQDVALRCDPISGHVSLYWYRQALGQGPEFLTYFNYEAQQDKSGLPNDRFSAERPEGSISTLTIQRTEQRDSAMYRCASSPRTGGGHTEAFFGQGTRLTVV.

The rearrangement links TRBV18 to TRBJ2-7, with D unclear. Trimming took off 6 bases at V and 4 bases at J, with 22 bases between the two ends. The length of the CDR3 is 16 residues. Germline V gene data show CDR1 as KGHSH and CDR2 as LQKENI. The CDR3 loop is CASSPPPAGLVYEQYF. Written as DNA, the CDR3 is TGTGCCAGCTCCCCTCCCCCTGCTGGTCTGGTGTACGAGCAGTACTTC. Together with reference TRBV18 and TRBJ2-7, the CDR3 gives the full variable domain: NAGVMQNPRHLVRRRGQEARLRCSPMKGHSHVYWYRQLPEEGLKFMVYLQKENIIDESGMPKERFSAEFPKEGPSILRIQQVVRGDSAAYFCASSPPPAGLVYEQYFGPGTRLTVT.